This T cell receptor beta chain came from a study of vaccination and CD4 T cells after COVID-19. Study overall: Two doses of either BNT162b2 or mRNA-1273 vaccine went to participants. Post-diagnosis, post-COVID samples were collected after a median around 100 days, ranging 35 to 161.

In its sample, this clonotype was seen a few times. Its antigen is not identified. Germline V gene data show CDR1 as DFQATT and CDR2 as SNEGSKA (reference sequence). The CDR3 sequence is 13 residues long. The V gene end was trimmed by 1 base and the J gene end by 5 bases; junction bases not matched to a gene: 2. The treatment was: roughly ten-day PBMC culture with coronavirus spike peptide pools or control peptides (ViraFEST assay). Samples of CD4+ T cells were obtained from the unexposed donor before the COVID-19 pandemic (2011-2018). After expanding antigen-specific T cells with peptide pools, ViraFEST sequenced their TCRs. Every well contained around 2 million PBMCs, which were grown with roughly 9.1 IU/ml IL-2 and 9 to 10 ug/ml peptide pools. Cultured CD4+ T-cell DNA underwent Oncomine TCR Beta short-read sequencing. TCRdb passed the PCR reads through MiXCR, listing each CDR3 protein once. The top ten clones hold about 32% of a sample with thousands of distinct CDR3 sequences, about 43% of them seen once.

The receptor's source is a human donor in good health. V and J are TRBV20-1 and TRBJ1-2, with 9 bases lining up with TRBD1. The material sequenced was CD4+ T cells from blood, cultured in vitro. CDR3 DNA: TGCAGTGCTAGAGCCGGGACAGGGTATGGCTACACCTTC. It codes for CSARAGTGYGYTF.